This T cell receptor beta chain was documented in a study of cytomegalovirus exposure and HLA in healthy donors. Overall study results and limits: Because they were indistinguishable, some V segments, including TRBV6-2 and TRBV6-3, were excluded.

60 Vbeta and 13 Jbeta primers were used in PCR. Here immunoSEQ multiplex PCR was the method, and the copy in TCRdb shows in-frame clones only, minus some. The sample holds 130,000 or so clones. Concerning this clone itself: Its antigen is undetermined.

The trim removed 0 bases at V and 6 bases at J, leaving 5 bases unmatched. Germline CDR1 is SGDLS and CDR2 is YYNGEE. The CDR3 totals 15 residues. V is TRBV9 and J is TRBJ2-1; the match to TRBD2 covers 8 bases. This TCR was recovered from a woman aged 40 to 50 in good health and CMV-seropositive. Material: PBMCs. For the CDR3, the DNA is TGTGCCAGCAGCGTAGGGGGACTAGGCGGCAATGAGCAGTTCTTC. Its translation is CASSVGGLGGNEQFF.